This T cell receptor (beta chain) came from a study of immune evolution from preneoplasia to lung adenocarcinoma. Sequencing was performed with immunoSEQ multiplex PCR; in TCRdb, only in-frame clones are kept and a portion is missing. This sample has some 21,000 clones, with approximately 71% found just once. The CDR3 extends over 15 amino acids. Germline assignment: CDR1 LGHNT and CDR2 FRNRAP. V lost 1 base and J lost 4, with 13 bases in between. This clonotype was sampled from a person in their 60s with lung adenocarcinoma. Specimen: FFPE invasive lung adenocarcinoma tissue. The chain has TRBV12-5 and TRBJ1-2, with D maybe TRBD1 (5 bases). The CDR3 DNA reads as TGTGCTAGTGGTTTGGGAAAAGGGCAGGGCTATGGCTACACCTTC. Encoded protein: CASGLGKGQGYGYTF. The complete variable domain, with remaining parts taken from reference TRBV12-5 and TRBJ1-2, reads DARVTQTPRHKVTEMGQEVTMRCQPILGHNTVFWYRQTMMQGLELLAYFRNRAPLDDSGMPKDRFSAEMPDATLATLKIQPSEPRDSAVYFCASGLGKGQGYGYTFGSGTRLTVV.